What follows describes a single T cell receptor beta chain. This CDR3 contains 17 residues. Looked up from germline, CDR1 is SGHNT and CDR2 is YYREEE (reference sequence). These data are taken from a study of cytotoxic CD8 clonotypes in ibrutinib-treated CLL. Study in general: Samples averaged 255,043 productive templates and 90,000 to 100,000 productive rearrangements.

Investigators sought sequencing depths of between 1 in 200,000 and 1 in 1 million T cells. Repertoires were generated with immunoSEQ multiplex PCR, while TCRdb's copy carries only in-frame clones and drops some. The sample has 200,000 or so clones; about four fifths are singletons. This clonotype originated in a human donor with chronic lymphocytic leukemia. Sample: PBMCs, taken after 12 months of ibrutinib treatment. The chain carries TRBV5-4 and TRBJ2-5; no clear D. The last part of the DNA fits TRBJ2-7 better; the J call may be wrong. Here the CDR3 reads CASSFSPTPGPTYEQYF. Here the CDR3 DNA reads TGTGCCAGCAGCTTTTCCCCCACCCCGGGCCCGACCTACGAGCAGTACTTC.